Sequencing of this T cell receptor (beta chain) was carried out in a study of blood T cell repertoires in COVID-19. Study in general: The study drew acute and convalescent COVID-19 samples from the United States, Italy and Spain. T cells, B-cell-depleted T cells, or PBMCs provided the cDNA or gDNA that served as material.

As handled by the study authors: Nucleated cell counts were estimated from reference gene primer amplification. Using immunoSEQ multiplex PCR, the repertoire was profiled, and TCRdb retains in-frame clones only, with some absent. Clone size and the V and J calls come from that table; the DNA yielded D and trimming. This sample has about 200,000 clones; 81% occur once, and the top ten carry approximately 7.9%. Per germline, CDR1 LNHNV and CDR2 YYDKDF (reference sequence). V lost 0 bases, J lost 4 bases, and 9 bases lay in between. The CDR3 contains 15 residues. This chain links TRBV15 with TRBJ1-4; D possibly corresponds to TRBD1 (6 bases). Sequenced: peripheral blood. The sequence was collected from a woman of 80 years or more with acute or convalescent COVID-19. The CDR3 sequence: CATSRDLGGNEKLFF. The CDR3 coding sequence is TGTGCCACCAGCAGAGATCTAGGGGGTAATGAAAAACTGTTTTTT.